The entry that follows covers one T cell receptor beta chain sequence. Its antigen is not yet known. It has no much larger one-base neighbor in the sample; base qualities were not kept. The method was the immunoSEQ multiplex PCR assay. The hsTCRB Kit was used according to the manufacturer's protocol to amplify rearranged TCR beta chain sequences. TCRB libraries were sequenced on an Illumina MiSeq. In the paper's pipeline: The kit vendor's proprietary platform handled demultiplexing, trimming and gene mapping. TCRdb took this table from immuneACCESS and kept in-frame rearrangements with V and J called. Such tables lack part of the clones; where checked against another copy, unresolved V genes explain under half of the gap, and the rest is unexplained. The D gene and trimming were derived from the DNA, and the V and J assignments and clone size from that table. For this sample there are some 23,000 clones; around 77% appear just once. The ten largest clonotypes hold approximately 8.3% of the sample.

The time point label on this specimen signifies: week 11, during vaccination. Each vaccine dose, consisting of 300 ug of a 20-mer mutant IDH1 peptide in Montanide, was administered subcutaneously with topical imiquimod. Donors had newly diagnosed WHO grade 3 or 4 IDH1-mutant astrocytomas with loss of nuclear ATRX. The samples were drawn from NOA16, a multicentre, single-arm, open-label phase I trial in Germany that tested a mutant IDH1 peptide vaccine in humans for the first time. Genomic DNA for TCRB sequencing was extracted from EDTA blood using the DNeasy Blood and Tissue Kit. The entry originates in a study of a mutant IDH1 vaccine in newly diagnosed glioma (TCRdb year 2021). Regarding the study in general: Eight vaccinations were administered to patients in weeks 1, 3, 5, 7, 11, 15, 19 and 23, corresponding to visits V03 through V10. Of the approximately 30 treated patients, around 62% were male and around 40% were female, and the mean age was 40.4 years. For exploratory analyses, longitudinal TCRB deep sequencing was carried out in some 25 treated patients wherever samples were available. Peripheral blood was collected at six visits: V03 (baseline), V05, V07, V10, V12 and V13. Vaccination started 4-6 weeks after radiotherapy alone, or was given together with temozolomide cycles in the groups whose treatment included chemotherapy. Prior to enrollment, standard therapy consisting of radiotherapy alone, temozolomide alone, or radiochemotherapy with temozolomide had been administered to patients, with the combination being received by most patients.

Measured from the cysteine to the phenylalanine, the CDR3 is 16 residues long. The CDR3 DNA has 48 bases and is translated from base 1. V is cut by 1 base and J by 2 bases, and the space between the germline ends is 12 bases. From a lookup of the germline V gene, CDR1 and CDR2 are LGHNA and YNFKEQ. Here is what the overall study found, with its caveats: Availability determined which PBMC samples were chosen for TCRB deep sequencing. No apparent relationship was observed between pseudoprogression and alterations in the top peripheral T cell clonotypes detected by TCRB sequencing. The authors stated that sample limitations prevented analyses of patient blood samples from being reproduced. Vaccine-induced immune responses across multiple MHC alleles were detected in about 92% of patients.

This sequence was found in a woman aged 18-30 years with glioma. Recombination connected TRBV4-2 to TRBJ1-5; the D gene lacks a confident call. Sample: PBMCs, taken from a glioma patient whose treatment included an IDH1 peptide vaccine. The DNA is TGTGCCAGCAGCCAAGTGGGCGGCAATGGCAATCAGCCCCAGCATTTT. Its product reads: CASSQVGGNGNQPQHF.